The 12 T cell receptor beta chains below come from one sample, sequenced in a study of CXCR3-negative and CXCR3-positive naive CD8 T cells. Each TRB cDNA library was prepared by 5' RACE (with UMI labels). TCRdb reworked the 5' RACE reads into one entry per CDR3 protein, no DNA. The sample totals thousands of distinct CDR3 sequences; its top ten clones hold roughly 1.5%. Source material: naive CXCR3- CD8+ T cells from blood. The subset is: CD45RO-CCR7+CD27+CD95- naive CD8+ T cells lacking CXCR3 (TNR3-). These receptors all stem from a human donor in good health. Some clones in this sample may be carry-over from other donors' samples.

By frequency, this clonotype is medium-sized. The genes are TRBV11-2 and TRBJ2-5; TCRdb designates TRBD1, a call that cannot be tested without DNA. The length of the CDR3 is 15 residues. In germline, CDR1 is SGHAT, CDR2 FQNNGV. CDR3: CASSEEMDIEETQYF.

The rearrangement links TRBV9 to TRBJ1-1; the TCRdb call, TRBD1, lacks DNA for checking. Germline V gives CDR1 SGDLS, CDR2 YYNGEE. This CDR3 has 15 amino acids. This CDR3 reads CASSPWTSGGTEAFF. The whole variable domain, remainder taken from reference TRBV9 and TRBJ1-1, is DSGVTQTPKHLITATGQRVTLRCSPRSGDLSVYWYQQSLDQGLQFLIQYYNGEERAKGNILERFSAQQFPDLHSELNLSSLELGDSALYFCASSPWTSGGTEAFFGQGTRLTVV.

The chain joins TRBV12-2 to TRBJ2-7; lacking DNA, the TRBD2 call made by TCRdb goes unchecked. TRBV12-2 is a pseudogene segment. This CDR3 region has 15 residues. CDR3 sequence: CASRLGDWNSYEQYF.

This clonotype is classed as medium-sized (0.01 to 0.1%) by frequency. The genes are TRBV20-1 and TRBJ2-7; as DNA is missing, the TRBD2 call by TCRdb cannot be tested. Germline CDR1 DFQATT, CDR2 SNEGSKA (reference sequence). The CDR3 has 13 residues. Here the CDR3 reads CSASGTLALEQYF.

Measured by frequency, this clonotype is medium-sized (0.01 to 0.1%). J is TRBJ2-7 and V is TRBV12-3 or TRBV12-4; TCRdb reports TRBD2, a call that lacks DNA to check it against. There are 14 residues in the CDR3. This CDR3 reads CASSDLGGPNEQYF.

This CDR3 reads CASSLDRFWEGYTF. The chain employs TRBV11-2 and TRBJ1-2. CDR3 length equals 14 residues. Germline V CDR1 and CDR2: SGHAT, FQNNGV.

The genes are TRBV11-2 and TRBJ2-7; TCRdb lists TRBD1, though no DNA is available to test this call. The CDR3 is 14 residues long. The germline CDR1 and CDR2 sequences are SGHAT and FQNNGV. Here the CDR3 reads CASSYGGLPYEQYF.

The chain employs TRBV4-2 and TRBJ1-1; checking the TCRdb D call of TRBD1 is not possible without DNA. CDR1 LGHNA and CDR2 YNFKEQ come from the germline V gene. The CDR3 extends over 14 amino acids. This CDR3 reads CASSQEVTVTEAFF.

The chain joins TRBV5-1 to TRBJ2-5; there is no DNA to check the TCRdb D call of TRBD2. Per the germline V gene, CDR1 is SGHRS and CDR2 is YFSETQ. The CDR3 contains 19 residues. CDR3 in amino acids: CASSLVGTSGSLPEETQYF.

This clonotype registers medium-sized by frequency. The CDR3 is CASSSGTGHYEQYF. This chain links TRBV5-1 with TRBJ2-7; TCRdb returns TRBD1, unconfirmable since there is no DNA. This CDR3 has 14 residues. In germline, CDR1 is SGHRS, CDR2 YFSETQ. The full variable domain, completed using reference TRBV5-1 and TRBJ2-7, is KAGVTQTPRYLIKTRGQQVTLSCSPISGHRSVSWYQQTPGQGLQFLFEYFSETQRNKGNFPGRFSGRQFSNSRSEMNVSTLELGDSALYLCASSSGTGHYEQYFGPGTRLTVT.

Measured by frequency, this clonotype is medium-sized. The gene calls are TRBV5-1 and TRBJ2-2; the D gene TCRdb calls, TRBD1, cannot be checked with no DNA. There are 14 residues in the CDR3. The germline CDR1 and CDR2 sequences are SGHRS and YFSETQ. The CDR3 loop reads CASSPGPEAGELFF.

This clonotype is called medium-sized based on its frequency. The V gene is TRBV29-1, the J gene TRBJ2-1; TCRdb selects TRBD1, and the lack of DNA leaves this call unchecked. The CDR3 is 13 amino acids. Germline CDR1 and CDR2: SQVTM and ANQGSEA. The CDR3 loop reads CSAGTGSYNEQFF.